In this sample, the clone carrying this T cell receptor beta chain turned up a few times. Per the germline V gene, CDR1 is SGHNT and CDR2 is YYREEE (reference sequence). The junction had 13 bases not matched to a gene; V was cut back by 4 bases and J by 0 bases. This CDR3 region has 18 residues. Libraries were prepared by immunoSEQ multiplex PCR; TCRdb keeps only in-frame clonotypes and omits some of them. The sample lists approximately 130,000 clones; approximately 85% were seen once. This sample stems from a study of blood T cell repertoires in COVID-19. In the study overall: Whether acute or convalescent, the COVID-19 samples came from the United States, Italy and Spain. Sources were T cells, B-cell-depleted T cells, or PBMCs; the material itself was cDNA or gDNA.

Source material: peripheral blood. This TCR was sampled from a human donor in a cohort sampled during active COVID-19. The chain uses TRBV5-4 and TRBJ2-1, with 7 bases matching TRBD1. The CDR3 coding sequence is TGTGCCAGCAGCGACAGGGAGATCTTGAGGAACTCCTACAATGAGCAGTTCTTC. It codes for CASSDREILRNSYNEQFF.